The rows below give T cell receptor beta chains drawn from one sample of a study of blood T cells in healthy people across ages. TCRdb recomputed calls from the 5' RACE reads with MiXCR, one row per CDR3 protein. This sample has around 750,000 distinct CDR3 sequences; 53% occur once, and the top ten carry approximately 40%. Source material: blood. The receptors originated from a man older than 75 in good health. The CDR3 runs from the conserved cysteine through the conserved F or W. A D gene is named only where the DNA matches it firmly. Rows may omit the clone size; those that give it use once, few, many or a size class.

cdr3_nt cdr3_aa j_call clone_size d_call v_call
TGTGCCACCAGTGACTCCGGGACAGGGTCCCCAGATACGCAGTATTTT CATSDSGTGSPDTQYF TRBJ2-3 - TRBD1 TRBV24-1
TGTGCCAGCAGTTCGGGCCGTGAAGCTTTCTTT CASSSGREAFF TRBJ1-1 few - TRBV12-3/TRBV12-4
TGCAGTGCCCATACAGGACTAGCGGGAGCCAATGAGCAGTTCTTC CSAHTGLAGANEQFF TRBJ2-1 many TRBD2 TRBV20-1
TGCGCCAGCAGCTTGGGACAGACTTTAGCCAAAAACATTCAGTACTTC CASSLGQTLAKNIQYF TRBJ2-4 - - TRBV5-1
TGCGCCAGCGGCCGGGTAGCGGGACAGGTCGGGGAGCTGTTTTTT CASGRVAGQVGELFF TRBJ2-2 - - TRBV10-1
TGTGCCAGCAGCGTCCTTGGGGCCAACGTCCTGACTTTC CASSVLGANVLTF TRBJ2-6 few - TRBV7-9
TGTGCCAGCAGCCAGGACAGGGCAAGCGGAGCCGAGCAGTTCTTC CASSQDRASGAEQFF TRBJ2-1 - TRBD1 TRBV11-2
TGTGCCAGCTCACCACCGGACAGGGACAATTCACCCCTCCACTTT CASSPPDRDNSPLHF TRBJ1-6 - TRBD1 TRBV18
TGTGCCAGCAGTCCACTAAGTAGCGGGAGGGTATACAATGAGCAGTTCTTC CASSPLSSGRVYNEQFF TRBJ2-1 - TRBD2 TRBV27
TGTGCCAGCAGCTTGGTTCCCAGCTCCTATAATTCACCCCTCCACTTT CASSLVPSSYNSPLHF TRBJ1-6 - - TRBV5-5
TGCAGCGTCCGCCTCGGTTCGCCCGGGGAACTGTTTTTT CSVRLGSPGELFF TRBJ1-4 few - TRBV29-1
TGTGCCAGCAGTTCACCCCTTCGGACAGGGGGCAGAGAGACCCAGTACTTC CASSSPLRTGGRETQYF TRBJ2-5 - TRBD1 TRBV27
TGTGCCAGCGCTTTTGTAGCGGGTTTACCCATCTACGAGCAGTACTTC CASAFVAGLPIYEQYF TRBJ2-7 few TRBD2 TRBV3-1
TGTGCCAGCAGAAACCTAGGACAGGGGGGATCTCATCAGCCCCAGCATTTT CASRNLGQGGSHQPQHF TRBJ1-5 - TRBD1 TRBV27
TGTGCCAGCAGTCAAAGCCCGGCGGGTTCCTACGAGCAGTACTTC CASSQSPAGSYEQYF TRBJ2-7 - - TRBV27
TGTGCCAGCAGCTTAGATCGACAGCCAGAAAAACTGTTTTTT CASSLDRQPEKLFF TRBJ1-4 - - TRBV11-2
TGTGCCAGCAGCTACGCCCGGGACTATCACATCAATGAGCAGTTCTTC CASSYARDYHINEQFF TRBJ2-1 - - TRBV21-1
TGTGCCACCAGTGAAGGAGGGGACTATGGCTACACCTTC CATSEGGDYGYTF TRBJ1-2 - - TRBV24-1
TGTGCCAGCAGCATAAAACAGGGGGCCTTTGAGACCCAGTACTTC CASSIKQGAFETQYF TRBJ2-5 - TRBD1 TRBV5-4
TGTGCCACCAGTGATTTGACGAGGGGTCAGGAGACCCAGTACTTC CATSDLTRGQETQYF TRBJ2-5 - - TRBV24-1
TGCAGCGTTGTCGGTTGGCAGGGTGACAATGAGCAGTATTTT CSVVGWQGDNEQYF TRBJ2-3 - - TRBV29-1
TGCGCCAGCAGCACCCTAACAAACCCCTACGAGCAGTACTTC CASSTLTNPYEQYF TRBJ2-7 few - TRBV5-1
TGTGCCAGCAGCTTAAACCCAGGGGCCGGGGCCAACGTCCTGACTTTC CASSLNPGAGANVLTF TRBJ2-6 few - TRBV7-2
TGCAGTGCTAGAGATGTGATGGGGGGGGGTGAAAAACTGTTTTTT CSARDVMGGGEKLFF TRBJ1-4 - - TRBV20-1
TGTGCCAGCAGCCAAGCCCCAGGGTACGAGCAGTACTTC CASSQAPGYEQYF TRBJ2-7 - - TRBV7-9
TGTGCCAGCAGTGGTAGGTCCGGTCGGGCCAAGGGGAAGACGTTCGATGGCTACACCTTC CASSGRSGRAKGKTFDGYTF TRBJ1-2 - - TRBV2
TGTGCCAGCAGTCCGGGGAAGTTGGGAGATACGCAGTATTTT CASSPGKLGDTQYF TRBJ2-3 - - TRBV2
TGTGCCAGCAGTGAATCAATGTGGGGTTCTGGCTACACCTTC CASSESMWGSGYTF TRBJ1-2 - - TRBV6-1
TGTGCCAGCATTGGGCTTGACGCTGAAGCTTTCTTT CASIGLDAEAFF TRBJ1-1 - - TRBV2
TGCAGTGCTAGAGATACAGGGTCCTTGCAGTACTTC CSARDTGSLQYF TRBJ2-7 few - TRBV20-1
TGTGCCAGCAGCTTAGTGAGCAGCGGAGGGGGTACGAATGAGCAGTTCTTC CASSLVSSGGGTNEQFF TRBJ2-1 once - TRBV11-3
TGTGCCAGCAGCGTAGGGGCGGGAGGGACTAAACAGTACTTC CASSVGAGGTKQYF TRBJ2-4 few TRBD2 TRBV9
TGTGCCAGCAGCCCTGCGGGGAGCCAGCCCCAGTACCAAGAGACCCAGTACTTC CASSPAGSQPQYQETQYF TRBJ2-5 few - TRBV12-3/TRBV12-4
TGTGCCAGCAACACCGGGACAGGGCCCTCGGGCGAGCAGTACTTC CASNTGTGPSGEQYF TRBJ2-7 many TRBD1 TRBV7-9
TGCAGTGGGGGGGGGCTAGCGGGAAATACGCAGTATTTT CSGGGLAGNTQYF TRBJ2-3 - TRBD2 TRBV20-1
TGTGCCAGCAGCGTAGGGGGGGCGACTAGCGGGAGGAGGACCGGGGAGCTGTTTTTT CASSVGGATSGRRTGELFF TRBJ2-2 - TRBD2 TRBV9
TGCGCCAGCAGCTCTCCCGGGACTAGCCTCAATGAGCAGTTCTTC CASSSPGTSLNEQFF TRBJ2-1 - TRBD2 TRBV5-1
TGTGCCAGCAGTCCTCCAGGGTCTGGCACTGAAGCTTTCTTT CASSPPGSGTEAFF TRBJ1-1 once - TRBV7-9
TGTGCCAGCAGCTTGTCCGGGGGGCGAGAGCAGTACTTC CASSLSGGREQYF TRBJ2-4 few - TRBV5-6
TGTGCCAGCAGCTTACGGACAGCCACTGGGGGCTACACCTTC CASSLRTATGGYTF TRBJ1-2 - - TRBV7-9
TGTGCCAGCAGTACGACGGCCTATCAGCCCCAGCATTTT CASSTTAYQPQHF TRBJ1-5 - - TRBV12-3/TRBV12-4
TGTGCCAGCAGTGATCCCAGACAGGGCGGGACTAGCGGGAGGGAGACCCAGTACTTC CASSDPRQGGTSGRETQYF TRBJ2-5 - TRBD2 TRBV25-1
TGCGCCAGCAGCCAACAGGCCCCGGGGAATGAGCAGTTCTTC CASSQQAPGNEQFF TRBJ2-1 few - TRBV4-1
TGTGCCAGCAGTTTCCACACCTACGAGCAGTACTTC CASSFHTYEQYF TRBJ2-7 few - TRBV28
TGTGCCAGCAGCAAAGCGGCAGGGGCCCCAGAGACCCAGTACTTC CASSKAAGAPETQYF TRBJ2-5 - - TRBV21-1
TGTGCCAGCAGCCCCGGGACTACCTCCTACAATGAGCAGTTCTTC CASSPGTTSYNEQFF TRBJ2-1 - TRBD2 TRBV7-9